A selection of T cell receptor beta chains follows, all from one sample in a study of T-cell memory formation after mild COVID-19. A single record per CDR3 protein comes from TCRdb applying MiXCR to the 5' RACE reads. This sample has 450,000 to 650,000 distinct CDR3 sequences, with about a sixth found just once. The sequenced sample was PBMCs or a T cell subset sorted from them (not recorded which). Receptors were obtained from an adult woman who had mild COVID-19 (a few samples of this study predate the infection). Cell type and time point are not known. Each CDR3 is given with its conserved first and last residue. D genes are given only for firm matches. The size field is filled for only some rows; it gives once, few, many or a size class.

d_call j_call v_call clone_size cdr3_aa cdr3_nt
. TRBJ2-2 TRBV7-8 . CASSLALGVGGELFF TGTGCCAGCAGCTTAGCGCTAGGGGTTGGCGGGGAGCTGTTTTTT
. TRBJ2-5 TRBV7-9 . CASSLLNDEETQYF TGTGCCAGCAGCTTACTGAACGACGAAGAGACCCAGTACTTC
. TRBJ2-1 TRBV18 few CASSRDRMPNSGEQFF TGTGCCAGCTCACGCGACCGAATGCCCAACTCGGGTGAGCAGTTCTTC
. TRBJ2-3 TRBV11-3 . CASRSPEAENTDTQYF TGTGCCAGCAGGTCACCTGAAGCGGAAAACACAGATACGCAGTATTTT
. TRBJ2-5 TRBV29-1 . CSVEDFVGRETQYF TGCAGCGTTGAAGATTTTGTGGGTAGGGAGACCCAGTACTTC
TRBD2 TRBJ2-3 TRBV7-8 many CASSLGGRGRDTQYF TGTGCCAGCAGCTTAGGGGGGAGGGGAAGGGATACGCAGTATTTT
TRBD2 TRBJ2-1 TRBV28 . CASSPRGLAGIPYNEQFF TGTGCCAGCAGTCCACGGGGACTAGCGGGAATTCCCTACAATGAGCAGTTCTTC
. TRBJ2-2 TRBV7-2 few CASSLVELFF TGTGCCAGCAGCTTGGTGGAGCTGTTTTTT
TRBD1 TRBJ2-7 TRBV6-2/TRBV6-3 . CASSYLAGGVEQYF TGTGCCAGCAGTTACTTGGCAGGGGGCGTCGAGCAGTACTTC
. TRBJ1-1 TRBV7-9 . CASQRHNPSVTEAFF TGTGCCAGTCAACGACATAACCCGAGCGTGACTGAAGCTTTCTTT
. TRBJ1-2 TRBV7-2 . CASSLATGNYGYTF TGTGCCAGCAGCTTAGCTACAGGGAACTATGGCTACACCTTC
TRBD2 TRBJ2-1 TRBV14 . CASSQVGLAVYNEQFF TGTGCCAGCAGCCAAGTTGGTCTAGCGGTTTACAATGAGCAGTTCTTC
. TRBJ1-4 TRBV5-1 many CASSFQGGEKLFF TGCGCCAGCAGCTTCCAGGGAGGTGAAAAACTGTTTTTT
. TRBJ2-1 TRBV7-8 few CASSYRYGGNEQFF TGTGCCAGCAGCTACAGATATGGGGGCAATGAGCAGTTCTTC
. TRBJ1-2 TRBV4-1 few CASSRDEGQGRVGYTF TGCGCCAGCAGCCGAGATGAGGGGCAGGGGCGTGTTGGCTACACCTTC
TRBD2 TRBJ2-7 TRBV10-3 few CAISESDGQRGFYEQYF TGTGCCATCAGTGAGTCTGATGGTCAGCGGGGGTTCTACGAGCAGTACTTC
TRBD1 TRBJ1-6 TRBV7-9 few CASSLQGNYNSPLHF TGTGCCAGCAGCCTACAGGGGAACTATAATTCACCCCTCCACTTT